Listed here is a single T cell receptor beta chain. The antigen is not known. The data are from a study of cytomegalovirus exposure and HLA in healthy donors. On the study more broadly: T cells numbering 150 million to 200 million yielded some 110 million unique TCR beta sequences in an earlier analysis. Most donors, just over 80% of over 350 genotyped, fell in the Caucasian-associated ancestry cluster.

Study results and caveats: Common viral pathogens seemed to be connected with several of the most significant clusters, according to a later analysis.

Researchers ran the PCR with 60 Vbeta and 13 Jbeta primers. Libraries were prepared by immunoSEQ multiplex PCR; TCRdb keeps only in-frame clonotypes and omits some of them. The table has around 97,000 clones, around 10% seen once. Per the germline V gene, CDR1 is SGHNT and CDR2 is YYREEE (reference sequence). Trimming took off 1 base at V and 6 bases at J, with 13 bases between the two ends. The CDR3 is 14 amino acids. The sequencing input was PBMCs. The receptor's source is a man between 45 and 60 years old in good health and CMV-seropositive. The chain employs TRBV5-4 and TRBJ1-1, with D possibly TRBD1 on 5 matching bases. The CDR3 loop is CASSLPRQGPEAFF. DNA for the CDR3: TGTGCCAGCAGCTTGCCCCGGCAGGGCCCTGAAGCTTTCTTT.